This T cell receptor beta chain was captured in a study of CD8 T cells in ankylosing spondylitis. General study points: Significant enrichment of disease-linked clones was reported in matched ankylosing spondylitis synovial fluid.

The V gene's germline CDR1 is SGHDT and CDR2 YYEEEE. V dropped 0 bases and J dropped 0 bases, with 22 bases sitting between them. CDR3 length equals 20 residues. Each TCR beta library was made by quantitative 5'-RACE that incorporated molecular barcodes. TCRdb independently ran MiXCR on the 5' RACE reads; one entry per CDR3 protein. Of roughly 150,000 distinct CDR3 sequences listed, about 7% are singletons. This clonotype has just a few counts. Its antigen is currently unknown. This rearrangement joins TRBV5-6 to TRBJ1-3; maybe TRBD1 (6 bases). Sequencing was performed on blood, either unsorted or a sorted T cell fraction (not recorded which). The source of this sequence is a female donor with ankylosing spondylitis or in good health (not recorded which). In nucleotides, the CDR3 is TGTGCCAGCAGCTTGGACAGGGTGTTTTCCCCTACCTTCTCTGGAAACACCATATATTTT. It specifies CASSLDRVFSPTFSGNTIYF. Full variable domain (outside the CDR3, taken from reference TRBV5-6 and TRBJ1-3): DAGVTQSPTHLIKTRGQQVTLRCSPKSGHDTVSWYQQALGQGPQFIFQYYEEEERQRGNFPDRFSGHQFPNYSSELNVNALLLGDSALYLCASSLDRVFSPTFSGNTIYFGEGSWLTVV.